The 19 T cell receptor beta chains in this list originate from one sample, sequenced in a study of ipilimumab plus nivolumab after autologous stem cell transplantation. Method: immunoSEQ multiplex PCR; TCRdb's copy keeps in-frame clones and lacks some. The sample holds tens of thousands of clones, around 74% seen once. The specimen was PBMCs, collected in a trial of ipilimumab plus nivolumab as post-transplant consolidation. The receptors come from a male donor with diffuse large B-cell lymphoma.

This clone was found once. This rearrangement joins TRBV5-5 to TRBJ1-2; 7 bases align to TRBD1. V was clipped by 2 bases and J by 6 bases; unmatched bases: 7. The length of the CDR3 is 14 residues. Germline CDR1 and CDR2: SGHKS and YYEKEE (reference sequence). CDR3 in amino acids: CASSFGTAIDGYTF. The CDR3 nucleotides are TGTGCCAGCAGCTTTGGGACAGCTATAGATGGCTACACCTTC. Based on the CDR3 plus reference TRBV5-5 and TRBJ1-2, the full variable domain is DAGVTQSPTHLIKTRGQQVTLRCSPISGHKSVSWYQQVLGQGPQFIFQYYEKEERGRGNFPDRFSARQFPNYSSELNVNALLLGDSALYLCASSFGTAIDGYTFGSGTRLTVV.

V and J are TRBV5-1 and TRBJ1-2, with D possibly matching TRBD1 (6 bases). This CDR3 region has 15 residues. Between the trimmed V and J ends, which lost 1 base and 2 bases, there was a span of 12 bases. Per germline, CDR1 SGHRS and CDR2 YFSETQ. The CDR3 DNA follows: TGCGCCAGCAGCTTGTTCGGGGGCGGAAACTATGGCTACACCTTC. Its protein is CASSLFGGGNYGYTF.

The chain links TRBV9 to TRBJ1-4, with 7 bases identical to TRBD1. The CDR3 is 16 residues long. The germline CDR1 and CDR2 sequences are SGDLS and YYNGEE. The V segment lost 3 bases and the J segment 8 bases; nucleotides outside the gene matches: 13. The CDR3 sequence is CASSALAGGIGEKLFF. The CDR3 bases are TGTGCCAGCAGCGCGCTCGCAGGGGGAATCGGGGAAAAACTGTTTTTT.

The chain carries TRBV29-1 and TRBJ2-3; D tentatively fits TRBD1 or TRBD2 (5 bases each). V gave up 6 bases and J gave up 0 bases, with 16 bases separating them. CDR1 SQVTM and CDR2 ANQGSEA come from the germline V gene. The CDR3 covers 15 residues. The CDR3 DNA reads TGCAGCGTGGTCAGGGCGACGGGGAGCACAGATACGCAGTATTTT. This codes for CSVVRATGSTDTQYF.

The chain uses TRBV7-2 and TRBJ2-1; 10 positions match TRBD2. The CDR3 spans 15 residues. V lost 2 bases to trimming and J lost 6 bases; unmatched junction nucleotides: 4. CDR1 is SGHTA and CDR2 is FQGNSA in the germline V gene. The CDR3 DNA is TGTGCCAGCAGCTTAAGCGGGGGGGCCTTCAATGAGCAGTTCTTC. Protein sequence: CASSLSGGAFNEQFF.

This clone came up a few times. The CDR3 here is CASSLMAANTEAFF. The CDR3, as DNA: TGTGCCAGCAGCTTAATGGCAGCGAACACTGAAGCTTTCTTT. The chain is built from TRBV7-3 and TRBJ1-1, with D unclear. Germline V gene sequence: CDR1 SGHTA, CDR2 FQGTGA. The CDR3 covers 14 residues. Trimming took 1 base from V and 1 from J, leaving 7 bases between them.

The chain joins TRBV5-4 to TRBJ2-1, with TRBD2 as a possible D gene (6 bases). The CDR3 length is 16 residues. CDR1 and CDR2 (germline): SGHNT, YYREEE (reference sequence). Trimming left V 4 bases short and J 8 bases short, with 22 bases between. CDR3 loop: CASSPTPGLLGDEQFF. As DNA, the CDR3 is TGTGCCAGCAGCCCGACCCCGGGACTTCTGGGGGATGAGCAGTTCTTC.

The V gene is TRBV5-1, the J gene TRBJ1-2, with 9 bases lining up with TRBD1. Unmatched junction bases numbered 3, after V lost 3 bases and J lost 6 bases. The CDR3 consists of 13 residues. The germline V gene encodes CDR1 SGHRS and CDR2 YFSETQ. The CDR3 protein is CASSSTGGDGYTF. The CDR3 nucleotides are TGCGCCAGCAGCTCCACAGGGGGCGATGGCTACACCTTC.

The chain joins TRBV7-8 to TRBJ2-5; perhaps D is TRBD1 or TRBD2 (5 bases each). V lost 3 bases, J lost 1 base, and 15 bases lay in between. CDR1 SGHVS and CDR2 FQNEAQ come from the germline V gene. This CDR3 comprises 16 residues. CDR3 sequence reads: CASSFSGTTIQETQYF. DNA for the CDR3: TGTGCCAGCAGCTTCTCCGGGACGACGATCCAAGAGACCCAGTACTTC.

This clone was detected a few times. The rearrangement joins TRBV9 to TRBJ2-1, with a tentative D call TRBD2 (6 bases). This CDR3 contains 15 residues. Germline V lookup: CDR1 SGDLS, CDR2 YYNGEE. V was cut by 4 bases and J by 4 bases, with 15 bases left in between. CDR3 in DNA: TGTGCCAGCAGCCGGACTTCGCGGGATTACAATGAGCAGTTCTTC. Its translation is CASSRTSRDYNEQFF.

This clone was recorded a few times. The chain is built from TRBV7-6 and TRBJ2-2, with TRBD1 matching over 9 bases. The trim removed 4 bases at V and 6 bases at J, leaving 6 bases unmatched. The CDR3 has 15 residues. CDR1 and CDR2 (germline): SGHVS, FNYEAQ. CDR3 nucleotides: TGTGCCAGCAGCTCGACAGGGGGAAAAGCCGGGGAGCTGTTTTTT. Residues: CASSSTGGKAGELFF.

The chain uses TRBV20-1 and TRBJ1-1; D call uncertain. The length of the CDR3 is 8 residues. The V gene lost 5 bases and the J gene lost 7 bases, with 2 bases spanning the gap. Germline CDR1 reads DFQATT; CDR2 reads SNEGSKA (reference sequence). The CDR3 is CSADEAFF. The CDR3 coding sequence is TGCAGTGCTGATGAAGCTTTCTTT.

This clone was detected only once. The V and J genes are TRBV6-1 and TRBJ1-1; D unresolved. Germline CDR1 reads MNHNS; CDR2 reads SASEGT. V was clipped by 7 bases and J by 4 bases, with 13 bases between them. This CDR3 is built from 13 residues. This CDR3 reads CASMREEGTEAFF. In nucleotides, the CDR3 is TGTGCCAGCATGAGGGAGGAGGGCACTGAAGCTTTCTTT.

The chain has TRBV30 and TRBJ1-1; D is unclear. Germline CDR1 GTSNPN, CDR2 SVGIG (reference sequence). The CDR3 is made up of 15 amino acids. V was clipped by 6 bases and J by 0 bases, with 17 bases between them. The CDR3 here is CACSEGWTLNTEAFF. The CDR3 coding sequence is TGTGCCTGCTCAGAAGGTTGGACCTTGAACACTGAAGCTTTCTTT.

This rearrangement joins TRBV27 to TRBJ2-5; TRBD2 matches 8 bases. The V gene end was trimmed by 1 base and the J gene end by 2 bases; junction bases not matched to a gene: 6. Germline CDR1 MNHEY, CDR2 SMNVEV (reference sequence). The CDR3 is 16 residues long. CDR3 loop: CASSLFSGRDQETQYF. The CDR3 DNA follows: TGTGCCAGCAGTTTATTCAGCGGGAGAGATCAAGAGACCCAGTACTTC.

CDR3 sequence reads: CASSVRDPRYEQYF. CDR3 DNA: TGTGCCAGCAGTGTCCGGGACCCCCGCTACGAGCAGTACTTC. The chain is built from TRBV2 and TRBJ2-7, with D perhaps being TRBD1 or TRBD2 (5 bases each). CDR3 length: 14 amino acids. Germline V gene data show CDR1 as SNHLY and CDR2 as FYNNEI. The germline V and J ends were trimmed by 4 bases and 3 bases, with 13 bases remaining between them. Supplemented by reference TRBV2 and TRBJ2-7, the full variable domain reads EPEVTQTPSHQVTQMGQEVILRCVPISNHLYFYWYRQILGQKVEFLVSFYNNEISEKSEIFDDQFSVERPDGSNFTLKIRSTKLEDSAMYFCASSVRDPRYEQYFGPGTRLTVT.

This clone has only one observation. The V gene is TRBV5-8, the J gene TRBJ1-5, with TRBD1 matching 7 bases. With V trimmed by 2 bases and J by 0 bases, 2 bases remained unmatched. The germline V gene has CDR1 SGHTS and CDR2 YDEGEE. The CDR3 covers 15 residues. The CDR3, as DNA: TGTGCCAGCAGCTTACAGGGGTTTAGCAATCAGCCCCAGCATTTT. The encoded protein is CASSLQGFSNQPQHF.

This clone was seen ten or more times. This rearrangement joins TRBV19 to TRBJ1-2, with TRBD1 as a possible D gene (6 bases). From germline, CDR1 is LNHDA and CDR2 SQIVND (reference sequence). Trimming took off 5 bases at V and 8 bases at J, with 18 bases between the two ends. This CDR3 contains 14 residues. CDR3 in DNA: TGTGCCAGTAGTCAACAACAGGGAACGGGAGGCTACACCTTC. It specifies CASSQQQGTGGYTF.

The CDR3 nucleotides are TGTGCCATCAGTGAGTCGAGATTAGCCAGCGAGCAGTACTTC. It encodes CAISESRLASEQYF. V gene TRBV10-3 combines with J gene TRBJ2-7; no clear D. The CDR3 contains 14 residues. With 0 bases removed from V and 6 bases from J, the gap between germline ends came to 12 bases. The V gene's germline CDR1 is ENHRY and CDR2 SYGVKD.